This T cell receptor beta chain was identified in a study of T cells in Graves' hyperthyroidism and ophthalmopathy. There were TCR beta CDR3 regions amplified from RNA transcripts. In the first-round RT-PCR of the TCR CDR3, the HTBI primer set was used. From the multiplex PCR reads, TCRdb called clonotypes with MiXCR, one entry per CDR3 protein. The sample has some 500,000 distinct CDR3 sequences; approximately 15% are singletons. There are many counts of this clonotype. The CDR3 length is 16 residues. V was clipped by 3 bases and J by 0 bases; unmatched bases: 4. The germline gives CDR1 DFQATT, CDR2 SNEGSKA (reference sequence).

The chain recombines TRBV20-1 with TRBJ2-6; 8 bases are a match to TRBD1. This receptor was taken from a woman younger than 35 with Graves' hyperthyroidism. The specimen sequenced was blood. The CDR3 loop reads CSARDRAASGANVLTF. The CDR3 DNA follows: TGCAGTGCTAGGGACAGGGCCGCCTCTGGGGCCAACGTCCTGACTTTC.